These 20 T cell receptor beta chains share one sample of origin, sequenced in a study of chemoradiotherapy in HPV16-positive cancers. The assay was immunoSEQ multiplex PCR, and TCRdb's table has in-frame clones only and misses some. The table shows thousands of clones, with 65% to 80% occurring only once. The sequencing used tumor tissue, collected from a patient who underwent chemoradiotherapy. The source of these receptors is a human donor with HPV-associated anogenital cancer.

A few counts support this clone. The V call is TRBV29-1, the J call TRBJ1-1; 10 bases align to TRBD1. This CDR3 region has 13 residues. Germline CDR1 is SQVTM and CDR2 is ANQGSEA. V was clipped by 7 bases and J by 3 bases; unmatched bases: 5. The CDR3 nucleotides read TGCAGCGGAGGACAGGGGGGATACACTGAAGCTTTCTTT. Protein: CSGGQGGYTEAFF.

V and J are TRBV6-1 and TRBJ2-1; maybe TRBD2 (6 bases). This CDR3 has 17 residues. Germline loops: CDR1 MNHNS, CDR2 SASEGT. The V end was cut by 4 bases, the J end by 4 bases, with 20 bases between. In DNA form, the CDR3 reads TGTGCCAGCAGTGGAGATCCTACCGGGGGTGCGTACAATGAGCAGTTCTTC. Amino acids: CASSGDPTGGAYNEQFF.

The rearrangement uses TRBV6-4 and TRBJ2-2, with no clear D. The CDR3 consists of 14 residues. Trimming cost V 0 bases and J 3 bases, with 5 bases left between them. The germline V gene has CDR1 MRHNA and CDR2 SNTAGT. As DNA, the CDR3 is TGTGCCAGCAGTGACTCGGCAGACACCGGGGAGCTGTTTTTT. Translated, it gives CASSDSADTGELFF.

The chain is built from TRBV15 and TRBJ1-2, with 8 bases identical to TRBD1. Germline V lookup: CDR1 LNHNV, CDR2 YYDKDF (reference sequence). The CDR3 consists of 14 residues. J was trimmed by 8 bases and V by 3 bases; bases with no gene match: 8. CDR3 nucleotides: TGTGCCACCAGCAGCAGACAGACAGGGGACGGCTACACCTTC. Residues: CATSSRQTGDGYTF.

This clone appeared a few times. The chain combines TRBV6-6 with TRBJ1-1; D is unclear. The CDR3 has 14 amino acids. Between the trimmed V and J ends, which lost 2 bases and 4 bases, there was a span of 11 bases. The germline V gene has CDR1 MNHNY and CDR2 SVGAGI (reference sequence). CDR3 sequence: CASSYEGKATEAFF. DNA of the CDR3: TGTGCCAGCAGTTACGAGGGAAAAGCCACTGAAGCTTTCTTT.

This chain uses TRBV6-1 with TRBJ1-2, with 8 positions matching TRBD1. CDR1 and CDR2 (germline): MNHNS, SASEGT. The CDR3 is 13 residues long. The trim removed 10 bases at V and 2 bases at J, leaving 6 bases unmatched. CDR3 region: CATSTGVNYGYTF. The DNA for the CDR3 is TGTGCCACCTCGACAGGGGTCAACTATGGCTACACCTTC.

The CDR3 region is CASSQMADTQYF. The CDR3 DNA follows: TGTGCCAGCAGTCAAATGGCAGATACGCAGTATTTT. V and J are TRBV7-9 and TRBJ2-3; D is ambiguous. CDR1 is SEHNR and CDR2 is FQNEAQ in the germline V gene (reference sequence). V was clipped by 6 bases and J by 4 bases, with 8 bases between them. The CDR3 extends over 12 amino acids.

In nucleotides, the CDR3 is TGTGCCAGCAGCTTAAACACTGAAGCTTTCTTT. Residues: CASSLNTEAFF. J is TRBJ1-1 and V is TRBV7-2; D uncertain. The CDR3 contains 11 residues. Trimming cost V 2 bases and J 2 bases, with 0 bases left between them. Germline V gene lookup returns CDR1 SGHTA and CDR2 FQGNSA.

The chain is built from TRBV5-8 and TRBJ2-2, with 8 nucleotides matching TRBD1. The CDR3 is made up of 16 amino acids. V was pared by 4 bases and J by 1 base, with 6 bases of the junction left unmatched. Germline V gene lookup returns CDR1 SGHTS and CDR2 YDEGEE. CDR3 loop: CASSTRQGLNTGELFF. The CDR3 nucleotides read TGTGCCAGCAGCACCCGACAGGGGTTGAACACCGGGGAGCTGTTTTTT.

The rearrangement joins TRBV6-1 to TRBJ1-5; weak D call: TRBD1 (6 bases). The V end lost 7 bases, the J end lost 0 bases, and 10 bases lay between the germline ends. The V gene's germline CDR1 is MNHNS and CDR2 SASEGT. The CDR3 extends over 14 amino acids. The CDR3 DNA reads as TGTGCCAGCACAGGGGATTATAGCAATCAGCCCCAGCATTTT. Translating gives CASTGDYSNQPQHF.

This chain uses TRBV6-1 with TRBJ1-4; D is perhaps TRBD1 (5 bases). Trimming removed 9 bases from V and 6 bases from J, with 17 bases in between. In germline, CDR1 is MNHNS, CDR2 SASEGT. CDR3 length: 14 amino acids. The CDR3 bases are TGTGCCAGTCACAGGTCCGGGGGAGATGAAAAACTGTTTTTT. Protein product: CASHRSGGDEKLFF.

The chain uses TRBV5-4 and TRBJ1-1, with TRBD1 matching over 7 bases. The germline CDR1 and CDR2 sequences are SGHNT and YYREEE (reference sequence). The CDR3 totals 16 residues. After removal of 0 bases from V and 0 bases from J, the junction contained 5 bases not matched to a gene. The CDR3 spells CASSLETGAMNTEAFF. For the CDR3, the DNA is TGTGCCAGCAGCTTGGAAACAGGGGCGATGAACACTGAAGCTTTCTTT.

CDR3 nucleotides: TGTGCCAGCAGACCCCCGACAGGTTACAACACCGGGGAGCTGTTTTTT. Translated: CASRPPTGYNTGELFF. This chain joins TRBV6-6 and TRBJ2-2; possible D gene TRBD1, 6 bases. This CDR3 is built from 16 residues. Between the trimmed V and J ends, which lost 6 bases and 2 bases, there was a span of 16 bases. The germline V gene encodes CDR1 MNHNY and CDR2 SVGAGI (reference sequence).

This chain uses TRBV10-3 with TRBJ2-2, with TRBD1 identical over 8 bases. Per the germline V gene, CDR1 is ENHRY and CDR2 is SYGVKD. The CDR3 contains 18 residues. V shed 3 bases and J 2 bases; nucleotides not matched to a gene: 11. CDR3 DNA sequence: TGTGCCATCAGTGACCCACGGAGGGGACAGGTCAACACCGGGGAGCTGTTTTTT. It encodes CAISDPRRGQVNTGELFF.

The gene calls are TRBV6-1 and TRBJ1-4; possible D gene TRBD1, 6 bases. This CDR3 is built from 17 residues. The germline V and J ends were trimmed by 0 bases and 5 bases, with 16 bases remaining between them. Per the germline V gene, CDR1 is MNHNS and CDR2 is SASEGT. The chain's CDR3 is CASSEALRGGPNEKLFF. CDR3 coding DNA: TGTGCCAGCAGTGAAGCGCTTCGGGGGGGCCCCAATGAAAAACTGTTTTTT.

This chain uses TRBV7-3 with TRBJ2-2, with D possibly being TRBD1 (7 bases). Germline CDR1 reads SGHTA; CDR2 reads FQGTGA. The CDR3 runs to 15 residues. V was shortened by 4 bases and J by 4 bases, with 13 bases between the two germline ends. The CDR3 DNA is TGTGCCAGCAGCTCTCGACAGGGAGGCACCGGGGAGCTGTTTTTT. Encoded protein: CASSSRQGGTGELFF.

This chain links TRBV27 with TRBJ1-4; perhaps TRBD1 as D (5 bases). The CDR3 runs 15 residues. The ends were cut back, 5 bases at V and 6 bases at J, with 16 bases in the middle. Germline assignment: CDR1 MNHEY and CDR2 SMNVEV (reference sequence). This chain's CDR3 is CASSSSQGVYEKLFF. The DNA for the CDR3 is TGTGCCAGCAGTAGCTCTCAGGGCGTCTATGAAAAACTGTTTTTT.

The rearrangement links TRBV5-5 to TRBJ2-7; D gene ambiguous. The CDR3 runs to 12 residues. The ends were cut back, 1 base at V and 4 bases at J, with 6 bases in the middle. From germline, CDR1 is SGHKS and CDR2 YYEKEE (reference sequence). DNA for the CDR3: TGTGCCAGCAGCTTGTCGTGGTACGAGCAGTACTTC. Residues: CASSLSWYEQYF.

A single count supports this clone. The chain has TRBV28 and TRBJ2-3, with TRBD2 identical over 11 bases. J lost 3 bases, V lost 2 bases, and 7 bases had no gene match. Germline CDR1 MDHEN, CDR2 SYDVKM. CDR3 length: 17 residues. CDR3 sequence reads: CASSLTGLAEETDTQYF. The CDR3 DNA is TGTGCCAGCAGTTTAACGGGACTAGCGGAAGAGACAGATACGCAGTATTTT.

This clone appeared a few times. The rearrangement uses TRBV2 and TRBJ2-1, with 9 bases that match TRBD2. J lost 4 bases, V lost 4 bases, and 5 bases had no gene match. Germline assignment: CDR1 SNHLY and CDR2 FYNNEI. There are 15 residues in the CDR3. In DNA form, the CDR3 reads TGTGCCAGCAGTGGAGCGGGGGGCCGTTACAATGAGCAGTTCTTC. Residues: CASSGAGGRYNEQFF.